Listed below are T cell receptor beta chains from one sample, sequenced in a study of response to subunit inactivated influenza vaccine. Using its own MiXCR run on the RT-PCR reads, TCRdb lists one record per CDR3 protein. The data contain hundreds of thousands of distinct CDR3 sequences, 15% to 20% of them singletons. This specimen was PBMCs from blood, taken more than 4 days after vaccination. These receptors were taken from a man in his forties or fifties who received an inactivated influenza vaccine. CDR3s include the opening cysteine and the closing phenylalanine or tryptophan. D genes are given only for firm matches. Only part of the rows carry a size: once, few, many, or a class if the clone is expanded.

clone size: few
D gene: TRBD2
V gene: TRBV15
J gene: TRBJ2-5
CDR3 protein: CATSVEKGGIETQYF
CDR3 DNA: TGTGCCACCAGCGTCGAGAAGGGAGGGATCGAGACCCAGTACTTC

clone size: .
D gene: TRBD2
V gene: TRBV10-3
J gene: TRBJ2-1
CDR3 protein: CAISRPSGLGNEQFF
CDR3 DNA: TGTGCCATCAGCCGGCCTAGCGGTCTGGGGAATGAGCAGTTCTTC

clone size: .
D gene: TRBD2
V gene: TRBV12-3/TRBV12-4
J gene: TRBJ2-2
CDR3 protein: CASSFSNPSGGWTGELFF
CDR3 DNA: TGTGCCAGCAGTTTTTCCAATCCTAGCGGGGGGTGGACCGGGGAGCTGTTTTTT

clone size: many
D gene: .
V gene: TRBV13
J gene: TRBJ1-1
CDR3 protein: CASSLTGLGDTEAFF
CDR3 DNA: TGTGCCAGCAGCTTAACAGGGCTAGGGGACACTGAAGCTTTCTTT

clone size: few
D gene: TRBD2
V gene: TRBV5-6
J gene: TRBJ2-1
CDR3 protein: CASSSARLAGGSFSYNEQFF
CDR3 DNA: TGTGCCAGCAGCTCCGCCCGACTAGCGGGAGGCTCTTTCTCCTACAATGAGCAGTTCTTC

clone size: .
D gene: .
V gene: TRBV25-1
J gene: TRBJ2-7
CDR3 protein: CASSAFLDTSAEQYF
CDR3 DNA: TGTGCCAGCAGTGCGTTTTTGGACACCTCGGCCGAGCAGTACTTC

clone size: few
D gene: .
V gene: TRBV7-6
J gene: TRBJ2-6
CDR3 protein: CASSRRGGNSGANVLTF
CDR3 DNA: TGTGCCAGCAGCCGGAGGGGGGGCAACTCTGGGGCCAACGTCCTGACTTTC

clone size: .
D gene: .
V gene: TRBV24-1
J gene: TRBJ2-3
CDR3 protein: CATSDPGRNTQYF
CDR3 DNA: TGTGCCACCAGTGATCCGGGACGGAATACGCAGTATTTT

clone size: few
D gene: .
V gene: TRBV5-1
J gene: TRBJ2-3
CDR3 protein: CASSLASLGDTQYF
CDR3 DNA: TGCGCCAGCAGCTTGGCCAGCCTAGGAGATACGCAGTATTTT

clone size: few
D gene: .
V gene: TRBV6-2/TRBV6-3
J gene: TRBJ2-7
CDR3 protein: CASRLYYEQYF
CDR3 DNA: TGTGCCAGCCGACTTTACTACGAGCAGTACTTC

clone size: .
D gene: .
V gene: TRBV7-2
J gene: TRBJ1-6
CDR3 protein: CASSRTGGGSNSPLHF
CDR3 DNA: TGTGCCAGCAGCCGAACCGGTGGCGGCTCTAATTCACCCCTCCACTTT

clone size: .
D gene: .
V gene: TRBV12-3/TRBV12-4
J gene: TRBJ2-2
CDR3 protein: CASSLAPFTGELFF
CDR3 DNA: TGTGCCAGCAGTTTAGCGCCCTTCACCGGGGAGCTGTTTTTT

clone size: .
D gene: TRBD2
V gene: TRBV20-1
J gene: TRBJ2-5
CDR3 protein: CSAESPRGLAGGVQETQYF
CDR3 DNA: TGCAGTGCTGAAAGCCCTAGGGGACTAGCGGGAGGAGTCCAAGAGACCCAGTACTTC

clone size: many
D gene: .
V gene: TRBV29-1
J gene: TRBJ2-3
CDR3 protein: CSVPGPSRATDTQYF
CDR3 DNA: TGCAGCGTCCCCGGGCCGTCACGGGCCACAGATACGCAGTATTTT

clone size: .
D gene: TRBD1
V gene: TRBV19
J gene: TRBJ1-5
CDR3 protein: CASSTVRQGFQPQHF
CDR3 DNA: TGTGCCAGTAGTACCGTGCGACAGGGCTTTCAGCCCCAGCATTTT

clone size: many
D gene: TRBD2
V gene: TRBV28
J gene: TRBJ2-3
CDR3 protein: CASSLSLAGTSTDTQYF
CDR3 DNA: TGTGCCAGCAGTTTAAGCCTAGCGGGGACATCCACAGATACGCAGTATTTT

clone size: .
D gene: .
V gene: TRBV12-3/TRBV12-4
J gene: TRBJ2-3
CDR3 protein: CASSLAWVGADTQYF
CDR3 DNA: TGTGCCAGCAGTTTAGCTTGGGTTGGAGCAGATACGCAGTATTTT

clone size: few
D gene: .
V gene: TRBV6-5
J gene: TRBJ2-5
CDR3 protein: CASSYSPFPGGETQYF
CDR3 DNA: TGTGCCAGCAGTTACTCCCCCTTCCCGGGCGGTGAGACCCAGTACTTC

clone size: few
D gene: TRBD2
V gene: TRBV9
J gene: TRBJ2-1
CDR3 protein: CASSVRGDPAYNEQFF
CDR3 DNA: TGTGCCAGCAGCGTGCGGGGGGACCCAGCCTACAATGAGCAGTTCTTC

clone size: few
D gene: .
V gene: TRBV20-1
J gene: TRBJ1-1
CDR3 protein: CSAASRTTLTNTEAFF
CDR3 DNA: TGCAGTGCTGCCTCACGGACGACCCTCACAAACACTGAAGCTTTCTTT

clone size: .
D gene: TRBD2
V gene: TRBV7-2
J gene: TRBJ2-3
CDR3 protein: CASSPGLAGPSTDTQYF
CDR3 DNA: TGTGCCAGCAGCCCTGGACTAGCAGGCCCTAGCACAGATACGCAGTATTTT

clone size: many
D gene: .
V gene: TRBV12-3/TRBV12-4
J gene: TRBJ2-1
CDR3 protein: CASSSTGDEQFF
CDR3 DNA: TGTGCCAGCAGTTCTACGGGGGATGAGCAGTTCTTC

clone size: .
D gene: .
V gene: TRBV28
J gene: TRBJ1-5
CDR3 protein: CASSFVPTPYSNQPQHF
CDR3 DNA: TGTGCCAGCAGTTTTGTACCAACCCCGTATAGCAATCAGCCCCAGCATTTT

clone size: .
D gene: TRBD2
V gene: TRBV7-2
J gene: TRBJ2-5
CDR3 protein: CASSSPQAGGWQETQYF
CDR3 DNA: TGTGCCAGCAGCTCCCCTCAAGCGGGAGGATGGCAAGAGACCCAGTACTTC

clone size: few
D gene: TRBD2
V gene: TRBV7-9
J gene: TRBJ2-3
CDR3 protein: CASSSAGGGPRTDTQYF
CDR3 DNA: TGTGCCAGCAGCTCAGCCGGCGGGGGGCCCCGCACAGATACGCAGTATTTT

clone size: .
D gene: .
V gene: TRBV18
J gene: TRBJ2-1
CDR3 protein: CASSPPGSLSYNEQFF
CDR3 DNA: TGTGCCAGCTCACCACCGGGATCCCTCTCCTACAATGAGCAGTTCTTC

clone size: .
D gene: .
V gene: TRBV20-1
J gene: TRBJ2-2
CDR3 protein: CSARGTAAGELFF
CDR3 DNA: TGCAGTGCTAGAGGGACCGCGGCCGGGGAGCTGTTTTTT

clone size: .
D gene: .
V gene: TRBV7-2
J gene: TRBJ1-1
CDR3 protein: CASSLGRPTGEAFF
CDR3 DNA: TGTGCCAGCAGCTTAGGCCGTCCGACAGGTGAAGCTTTCTTT

clone size: .
D gene: .
V gene: TRBV29-1
J gene: TRBJ2-3
CDR3 protein: CSVGMAGGNIDTQYF
CDR3 DNA: TGCAGCGTTGGAATGGCCGGGGGCAACATAGATACGCAGTATTTT

clone size: .
D gene: .
V gene: TRBV28
J gene: TRBJ2-1
CDR3 protein: CASSPPTREQFF
CDR3 DNA: TGTGCCAGCAGTCCACCCACCAGGGAGCAGTTCTTC

clone size: .
D gene: .
V gene: TRBV29-1
J gene: TRBJ2-7
CDR3 protein: CSVETGKSYEQYF
CDR3 DNA: TGCAGCGTTGAAACAGGGAAGTCCTACGAGCAGTACTTC

clone size: .
D gene: TRBD1
V gene: TRBV20-1
J gene: TRBJ1-4
CDR3 protein: CSATDRAGMRKLFF
CDR3 DNA: TGCAGTGCGACAGACAGGGCAGGAATGAGGAAACTGTTTTTT

clone size: .
D gene: TRBD2
V gene: TRBV20-1
J gene: TRBJ2-3
CDR3 protein: CSARGLGLADLTDTQYF
CDR3 DNA: TGCAGTGCTAGGGGCCTCGGACTAGCGGACCTCACAGATACGCAGTATTTT

clone size: .
D gene: .
V gene: TRBV6-2/TRBV6-3
J gene: TRBJ2-6
CDR3 protein: CASSYSHLTSGANVLTF
CDR3 DNA: TGTGCCAGCAGTTATTCCCATTTAACCTCTGGGGCCAACGTCCTGACTTTC

clone size: few
D gene: .
V gene: TRBV20-1
J gene: TRBJ1-5
CDR3 protein: CSATDRGGIYQPQHF
CDR3 DNA: TGCAGTGCTACAGATCGAGGTGGGATTTATCAGCCCCAGCATTTT

clone size: .
D gene: .
V gene: TRBV15
J gene: TRBJ2-1
CDR3 protein: CATRDPNEQFF
CDR3 DNA: TGTGCCACCAGGGATCCCAATGAGCAGTTCTTC

clone size: .
D gene: .
V gene: TRBV20-1
J gene: TRBJ2-1
CDR3 protein: CSARTHSVGLSGNEQFF
CDR3 DNA: TGCAGTGCTAGAACCCACAGCGTGGGGCTTTCGGGCAATGAGCAGTTCTTC

clone size: few
D gene: .
V gene: TRBV20-1
J gene: TRBJ2-3
CDR3 protein: CSALTSTDTQYF
CDR3 DNA: TGCAGTGCTTTGACTAGCACAGATACGCAGTATTTT

clone size: .
D gene: .
V gene: TRBV4-3
J gene: TRBJ2-1
CDR3 protein: CASSQDESAFYNEQFF
CDR3 DNA: TGCGCCAGCAGCCAAGATGAGAGCGCCTTCTACAATGAGCAGTTCTTC

clone size: few
D gene: TRBD2
V gene: TRBV11-2
J gene: TRBJ2-3
CDR3 protein: CASSTGASGNTDTQYF
CDR3 DNA: TGTGCCAGCAGCACAGGTGCTAGCGGGAACACAGATACGCAGTATTTT

clone size: few
D gene: .
V gene: TRBV7-8
J gene: TRBJ2-2
CDR3 protein: CASSLVGISTGELFF
CDR3 DNA: TGTGCCAGCAGCTTAGTAGGGATTTCCACCGGGGAGCTGTTTTTT

clone size: few
D gene: TRBD1
V gene: TRBV4-2
J gene: TRBJ2-3
CDR3 protein: CASSQDGTGVLTDTQYF
CDR3 DNA: TGTGCCAGCAGCCAGGACGGGACAGGGGTTTTGACAGATACGCAGTATTTT

clone size: .
D gene: TRBD1
V gene: TRBV12-3/TRBV12-4
J gene: TRBJ2-4
CDR3 protein: CASSRQGENIQYF
CDR3 DNA: TGTGCCAGCAGTCGACAGGGGGAAAACATTCAGTACTTC

clone size: .
D gene: TRBD1
V gene: TRBV5-1
J gene: TRBJ2-1
CDR3 protein: CASSPRTGEVYNEQFF
CDR3 DNA: TGCGCCAGCAGCCCCCGGACAGGGGAGGTCTACAATGAGCAGTTCTTC

clone size: few
D gene: .
V gene: TRBV27
J gene: TRBJ2-7
CDR3 protein: CASSPRSRRLSYEQYF
CDR3 DNA: TGTGCCAGCAGTCCACGCTCTAGACGGCTCTCCTACGAGCAGTACTTC

clone size: once
D gene: .
V gene: TRBV19
J gene: TRBJ2-7
CDR3 protein: CASSIRTEYAYEQYF
CDR3 DNA: TGTGCCAGTAGTATTCGGACGGAGTATGCCTACGAGCAGTACTTC

clone size: many
D gene: .
V gene: TRBV6-5
J gene: TRBJ2-2
CDR3 protein: CASSWDGNTGELFF
CDR3 DNA: TGTGCCAGCAGTTGGGACGGGAACACCGGGGAGCTGTTTTTT

clone size: .
D gene: .
V gene: TRBV10-3
J gene: TRBJ2-4
CDR3 protein: CAISEQLLAKNIQYF
CDR3 DNA: TGTGCCATCAGTGAGCAGTTGCTAGCCAAAAACATTCAGTACTTC

clone size: .
D gene: .
V gene: TRBV20-1
J gene: TRBJ2-2
CDR3 protein: CSAAPTGRDTGELFF
CDR3 DNA: TGCAGTGCAGCCCCCACGGGACGCGACACCGGGGAGCTGTTTTTT

clone size: .
D gene: TRBD2
V gene: TRBV7-8
J gene: TRBJ2-1
CDR3 protein: CASSFKRGGLNEQFF
CDR3 DNA: TGTGCCAGCAGCTTCAAGCGGGGGGGCCTCAATGAGCAGTTCTTC

clone size: .
D gene: .
V gene: TRBV27
J gene: TRBJ2-7
CDR3 protein: CASSFDFAYEQYF
CDR3 DNA: TGTGCCAGCAGTTTCGACTTTGCCTACGAGCAGTACTTC

clone size: .
D gene: .
V gene: TRBV28
J gene: TRBJ2-2
CDR3 protein: CASSLSALGRNTGELFF
CDR3 DNA: TGTGCCAGCAGTTTATCAGCCCTGGGGAGAAACACCGGGGAGCTGTTTTTT

clone size: .
D gene: .
V gene: TRBV21-1
J gene: TRBJ2-3
CDR3 protein: CASSTSGKSTDTQYF
CDR3 DNA: TGTGCCAGCAGCACCAGCGGGAAGAGCACAGATACGCAGTATTTT